Listed below are T cell receptor beta chains from one sample, sequenced in a study of blood T cell repertoires in COVID-19. The repertoire was sequenced with immunoSEQ multiplex PCR; TCRdb's copy has only in-frame clones and lacks some. This table holds 150,000 to 200,000 clones, about nine tenths found once. The specimen sequenced was peripheral blood. The receptors come from an older man with active or convalescent COVID-19. Each CDR3 is given with its conserved first and last residue. A D gene is named only where the DNA matches it firmly. The size entry is marked missing in some rows and otherwise reads once, few, many or a size class.

clone size,V gene,D gene,J gene,CDR3 DNA,CDR3 protein
NA,TRBV27,TRBD1,TRBJ2-5,TGTGCCAGCAGTTCCCAGGGGGCGCTGGAAACCCAGTACTTC,CASSSQGALETQYF
NA,TRBV7-9,TRBD1,TRBJ2-5,TGTGCCAGCAGCTTTGGGACAGGGGAAGGGACCCAGTACTTC,CASSFGTGEGTQYF
NA,TRBV2,TRBD1,TRBJ1-5,TGTGCCAGCAAGGTTGAGGGGGCGGGCAATCAGCCCCAGCATTTT,CASKVEGAGNQPQHF
NA,TRBV5-1,TRBD1,TRBJ1-2,TGCGCCAGCAGGCGGGACAGTAATAACTATGGCTACACCTTC,CASRRDSNNYGYTF
NA,TRBV10-3,TRBD2,TRBJ2-5,TGTGCCATCTCGGGGGGTGGTGAGACCCAGTACTTC,CAISGGGETQYF
NA,TRBV7-2,TRBD2,TRBJ2-7,TGTGCCAGCAGCTTAGATATTAGCGGGAGCTTGCGGTCCTACGAGCAGTACTTC,CASSLDISGSLRSYEQYF
once,TRBV30,NA,TRBJ1-2,TGTGCCTGGAGTGTAAATAAGTTGAGGGTCAACTATGGCTACACCTTC,CAWSVNKLRVNYGYTF
NA,TRBV5-6,NA,TRBJ2-1,TGTGCCAGCAGCAGACTTACACGGAGGGAGCAGTTCTTC,CASSRLTRREQFF
NA,TRBV19,NA,TRBJ1-6,TGTGCCAGTAATAAGGACAGTCGGGATGATTCACCCCTCCACTTT,CASNKDSRDDSPLHF
NA,TRBV4-3,NA,TRBJ2-7,TGCGCCAGCAGCCAAGGCTTGAACAGGGTTCCCTACGAGCAGTACTTC,CASSQGLNRVPYEQYF
NA,TRBV28,NA,TRBJ1-2,TGTGCCAGCAGTTTGCCTCTCGGCACGGGTTCTGGCTACACCTTC,CASSLPLGTGSGYTF
NA,TRBV27,TRBD1,TRBJ2-2,TGTGCCAGCAGTTTCCGGACAGGGGCCTATGCGAACACCGGGGAGCTGTTTTTT,CASSFRTGAYANTGELFF
NA,TRBV19,TRBD1,TRBJ2-1,TGTGCCAGCAATCGACAGGGGCTCTACAATGAGCAGTTCTTC,CASNRQGLYNEQFF
NA,TRBV9,TRBD2,TRBJ2-3,TGTGCCAGCGGAATAGCGGGAGGGCCTACAGATACGCAGTATTTT,CASGIAGGPTDTQYF
NA,TRBV5-1,NA,TRBJ1-6,TGCGCCAGCAGCTTGTTGGGCAGGGGCGCTTATAATTCACCCCTCCACTTT,CASSLLGRGAYNSPLHF
NA,TRBV19,TRBD1,TRBJ2-2,TGTGCCAGTAGTATAGGCCAGTTGTTGACAGGGTCAAGGGCCGGGGAGCTGTTTTTT,CASSIGQLLTGSRAGELFF
few,TRBV15,TRBD1,TRBJ1-2,TGTGCCACCAGCAAAACCGACAGGGGAGAGCTCTATGGCTACACCTTC,CATSKTDRGELYGYTF
NA,TRBV2,NA,TRBJ2-7,TGTGCCAGCAGGGTTACTACGGGAGAGCAGTACTTC,CASRVTTGEQYF
NA,TRBV27,NA,TRBJ2-7,TGTGCCAGCAGTCCCTCTTTGGGGGGCTCCTACGAGCAGTACTTC,CASSPSLGGSYEQYF
NA,TRBV7-2,NA,TRBJ2-3,TGTGCCAGCAGCTTAGTCGGTGGTAGCACAGATACGCAGTATTTT,CASSLVGGSTDTQYF
few,TRBV6-7,NA,TRBJ1-4,TGTGCCAGCAGTTACCTGCTTAGGGGCGAAAAACTGTTTTTT,CASSYLLRGEKLFF
NA,TRBV6-5,TRBD2,TRBJ2-7,TGTGCCATTAACGGGGGACTAGCGGACTACGAGCAGTACTTC,CAINGGLADYEQYF
NA,TRBV5-1,NA,TRBJ2-2,TGCGCCAGCAGCTTGGGGCAGAACACCGGGGAGCTGTTTTTT,CASSLGQNTGELFF
NA,TRBV6-2/TRBV6-3,TRBD1,TRBJ2-7,TGTGCCAGCAGTTACCGTAGGGGGCTTGGACAAATAAACTACGAGCAGTACTTC,CASSYRRGLGQINYEQYF
NA,TRBV7-9,NA,TRBJ1-4,TGTGCCAGCAGCTCCCAGAATGAAAAACTGTTTTTT,CASSSQNEKLFF
once,TRBV11-3,NA,TRBJ2-7,TGTGCCAGCAGCTTGGCCCTAGACTACGAGCAGTACTTC,CASSLALDYEQYF
NA,TRBV14,TRBD2,TRBJ2-1,TGTGCCAGCAGCTTTCGGACTAGGTTGAGACTTGCCGAGCAGTTCTTC,CASSFRTRLRLAEQFF
NA,TRBV5-1,NA,TRBJ2-3,TGCGCCAGCAGCTTGGATAAGGGGAAGGTTGTCACAGATACGCAGTATTTT,CASSLDKGKVVTDTQYF
NA,TRBV3-1/TRBV3-2,NA,TRBJ1-1,TGTGCCAGCAGCCAACGGACTGAAGCTTTCTTT,CASSQRTEAFF
once,TRBV27,TRBD1,TRBJ2-7,TGTGCCAGCAGTACCTACAGGGGAGCCTACGAGCAGTACTTC,CASSTYRGAYEQYF
NA,TRBV5-1,TRBD2,TRBJ2-2,TGCGCCAGCAGCTTATTGAGTCCTAGCGGGGGGAGCACCGGGGAGCTGTTTTTT,CASSLLSPSGGSTGELFF
NA,TRBV7-2,TRBD1,TRBJ1-5,TGTGCCAGCAGCTTAGAGACAGGGCCCGATCAGCCCCAGCATTTT,CASSLETGPDQPQHF
NA,TRBV7-2,NA,TRBJ2-3,TGTGCCAGCAGCCCAGAAGGGGAACGGGCAGATACGCAGTATTTT,CASSPEGERADTQYF
NA,TRBV30,TRBD2,TRBJ2-2,TGTGCCTGGCGTACGGGGGGACCGAACACCGGGGAGCTGTTTTTT,CAWRTGGPNTGELFF
NA,TRBV5-4,NA,TRBJ2-5,TGTGCCAGCAGCCCGCCTGGGGCCCAAGAGACCCAGTACTTC,CASSPPGAQETQYF
NA,TRBV16,NA,TRBJ2-3,TGTGCCAGCAGCCAAGCTGATTTGAGAGATACGCAGTATTTT,CASSQADLRDTQYF
NA,TRBV7-2,TRBD1,TRBJ2-3,TGTGCCAGCAGCCCGGGGACAGGGGTTGGGGATACGCAGTATTTT,CASSPGTGVGDTQYF
NA,TRBV27,TRBD1,TRBJ1-2,TGTGCCAGCAGTTTATCTACAGGGGGATCCTATGGCTACACCTTC,CASSLSTGGSYGYTF
NA,TRBV11-2,TRBD1,TRBJ2-2,TGTGCCAGCAGCATAACAGGGGTCGTCGCCGGGGAGCTGTTTTTT,CASSITGVVAGELFF
NA,TRBV5-1,NA,TRBJ2-1,TGCGCCAGCAGCTTGGCCGGAGCACATGAGCAGTTCTTC,CASSLAGAHEQFF